The 19 T cell receptor beta chains presented below share a single source sample, sequenced in a study of T cell responses to AZD1222 COVID-19 vaccine. Assay: immunoSEQ multiplex PCR; the TCRdb copy retains only in-frame clones and omits some. The sample lists more than 150,000 clones, around 88% occurring once. The input for sequencing was peripheral blood, taken on day 0 of AZD1222 vaccination. These receptors were obtained from an adult in good health.

J is TRBJ2-1 and V is TRBV5-1, with TRBD1 identical over 8 bases. Germline values: CDR1 SGHRS, CDR2 YFSETQ. The V gene end was trimmed by 2 bases and the J gene end by 5 bases; junction bases not matched to a gene: 3. The CDR3 contains 14 residues. CDR3 nucleotides: TGCGCCAGCAGCTTTGGGACAGGACACAATGAGCAGTTCTTC. Its translation: CASSFGTGHNEQFF.

To note about this clone: A read error is likely, as this CDR3 ends without the conserved phenylalanine or tryptophan. The DNA is left out, because the CDR3 cannot be placed on it with certainty; the CDR3 is given as TCRdb lists it. The CDR3 sequence is CASSPSGGVTE. This sequence joins TRBV27 and TRBJ1-4. A total of 11 residues make up the CDR3, ends included. The germline CDR1 and CDR2 sequences are MNHEY and SMNVEV (reference sequence).

The chain combines TRBV4-3 with TRBJ2-7; a possible D gene is TRBD1 (6 bases). This CDR3 has 14 amino acids. Germline V lookup: CDR1 LGHNA, CDR2 YSLEER. V was trimmed by 1 base and J by 5 bases, leaving 12 bases between them. This CDR3 is CASSQGQDSNEQYF. CDR3 nucleotides: TGCGCCAGCAGCCAAGGACAGGATTCCAACGAGCAGTACTTC.

This clone was detected only once. The chain recombines TRBV3-1 (or the pseudogene TRBV3-2) with TRBJ1-5; 10 bases are shared with TRBD1. The CDR3 is 19 residues long. V lost 0 bases to trimming and J lost 5 bases; unmatched junction nucleotides: 13. Germline V gives CDR1 LGHDT, CDR2 YNNKEL (reference sequence). The CDR3 DNA reads TGTGCCAGCAGCCAAGACGGTACTGCTTTCGGGACAGGGGATCAGCCCCAGCATTTT. Translation gives CASSQDGTAFGTGDQPQHF.

Worth noting for this clone: Within the sample, other DNA sequences also encode this same CDR3. CDR3 in DNA: TGTGCCAGTAGTATAGGGCAGGGGGCAGGCACCGGGGAGCTGTTTTTT. Protein product: CASSIGQGAGTGELFF. The V call is TRBV19, the J call TRBJ2-2; TRBD1 matches 8 bases. The junction had 5 bases not matched to a gene; V was cut back by 1 base and J by 4 bases. Germline CDR1 reads LNHDA; CDR2 reads SQIVND (reference sequence). The CDR3 totals 16 residues.

The V and J genes are TRBV5-6 and TRBJ2-5; 8 bases are a match to TRBD1. Germline V gene lookup returns CDR1 SGHDT and CDR2 YYEEEE. The trim removed 2 bases at V and 5 bases at J, leaving 2 bases unmatched. The length of the CDR3 is 13 residues. The DNA of the CDR3 is TGTGCCAGCAGCTTCAGGGGGCCGGAGACCCAGTACTTC. Its protein is CASSFRGPETQYF.

The chain carries TRBV28 and TRBJ1-1; 7 bases match TRBD1. V shed 5 bases and J 5 bases; nucleotides not matched to a gene: 11. Germline CDR1 is MDHEN and CDR2 is SYDVKM. The CDR3 has 15 amino acids. CDR3 sequence reads: CASSPSLRGRTEAFF. DNA for the CDR3: TGTGCCAGCAGTCCCTCCCTGAGGGGGCGAACTGAAGCTTTCTTT.

The CDR3 nucleotides are TGTGCCAGCAGTTCCAGTGGGGCAGGCAACGAGCAGTACTTC. It codes for CASSSSGAGNEQYF. The chain links TRBV6-5 to TRBJ2-7, with D possibly being TRBD1 (5 bases). Trimming stripped 4 bases from V and 5 bases from J, with 15 bases between. The CDR3 contains 14 residues. The germline V gene has CDR1 MNHEY and CDR2 SVGAGI.

The chain employs TRBV10-3 and TRBJ2-2; D tentatively fits TRBD1 or TRBD2 (5 bases each). V was pared by 9 bases and J by 2 bases, with 7 bases between. This CDR3 contains 12 residues. Germline values: CDR1 ENHRY, CDR2 SYGVKD. The DNA for the CDR3 is TGTGCCATGGGACCCAACACCGGGGAGCTGTTTTTT. Amino acid sequence: CAMGPNTGELFF.

As concerns this clone: Its ends do not fully match the called genes, so a read error is possible. V gene TRBV28 combines with J gene TRBJ1-2, with TRBD1 matching over 7 bases. Per germline, CDR1 MDHEN and CDR2 SYDVKM. This CDR3 region has 13 residues. DNA for the CDR3: TGTGCCAGCAGTCCGGGACAGAGCTATCGCTACACCTTC. This codes for CASSPGQSYRYTF.

The chain couples TRBV28 to TRBJ2-3, with 9 bases that match TRBD2. The J segment lost 3 bases and the V segment lost 5 bases, leaving 9 bases of the junction unmatched. Germline CDR1 reads MDHEN; CDR2 reads SYDVKM. The CDR3 consists of 16 residues. The CDR3 nucleotides are TGTGCCAGCAGTCCGCGGGGGGGCGCTGGGACAGATACGCAGTATTTT. Amino acids: CASSPRGGAGTDTQYF.

J is TRBJ2-3 and V is TRBV4-3; D gene uncertain. Trimming removed 0 bases from V and 1 base from J, with 5 bases in between. The V gene's germline CDR1 is LGHNA and CDR2 YSLEER. The CDR3 is 14 residues long. The CDR3, as DNA: TGCGCCAGCAGCCAAGATGTCCGCACAGATACGCAGTATTTT. Residues: CASSQDVRTDTQYF.

The chain joins TRBV7-2 to TRBJ2-6, with D unresolved. The germline V gene has CDR1 SGHTA and CDR2 FQGNSA. V lost 5 bases and J lost 0, with 14 bases in between. The CDR3 spans 17 residues. The DNA for the CDR3 is TGTGCCAGCAGCCGCCGAGTGATGACCTCTGGGGCCAACGTCCTGACTTTC. This encodes CASSRRVMTSGANVLTF.

The V gene is TRBV18, the J gene TRBJ2-1; D ambiguous. The CDR3 has 13 residues. Germline CDR1 reads KGHSH; CDR2 reads LQKENI. V was shortened by 0 bases and J by 6 bases, with 6 bases between the two germline ends. The CDR3 DNA follows: TGTGCCAGCTCACCACCCGGCGGCAATGAGCAGTTCTTC. Translation gives CASSPPGGNEQFF.

The chain combines TRBV7-9 with TRBJ1-2; TRBD1 matches at 10 bases. Germline lookup yields CDR1 SEHNR and CDR2 FQNEAQ (reference sequence). V lost 6 bases to trimming and J lost 8 bases; unmatched junction nucleotides: 6. The CDR3 is 13 amino acids. The CDR3 DNA reads TGTGCCAGCAGTAGACAGGGGGCGAAAGGCTACACCTTC. Its translation: CASSRQGAKGYTF.

This rearrangement joins TRBV19 to TRBJ1-5; D is possibly TRBD1 (6 bases). The CDR3 consists of 16 residues. Trimming cost V 5 bases and J 1 base, with 15 bases left between them. Per the germline V gene, CDR1 is LNHDA and CDR2 is SQIVND (reference sequence). Written as DNA, the CDR3 is TGTGCCAGTAGTGCAGGGGAAGGGAGGAGCAATCAGCCCCAGCATTTT. Its translation: CASSAGEGRSNQPQHF.

CDR3 sequence (DNA): TGTGCCAGCAGCTCCGTAGCGGGGCGCACAGATACGCAGTATTTT. This encodes CASSSVAGRTDTQYF. The chain is built from TRBV7-2 and TRBJ2-3; 8 bases line up with TRBD2. Losses at the gene ends were 4 bases for V and 1 base for J; bases not matched to a gene: 4. The length of the CDR3 is 15 residues. The germline gives CDR1 SGHTA, CDR2 FQGNSA.

The V gene is TRBV6-5, the J gene TRBJ1-6, with a weak D call TRBD1 (5 bases). CDR1 is MNHEY, CDR2 SVGAGI, per germline. This CDR3 is built from 13 residues. Trimming stripped 7 bases from V and 10 bases from J, with 14 bases between. This CDR3 reads CASKMRGLSPLHF. As DNA, the CDR3 is TGTGCCAGCAAGATGCGGGGGTTGTCACCCCTCCACTTT.

This chain joins TRBV6-5 and TRBJ1-1; TRBD1 matches 7 bases. J lost 2 bases, V lost 6 bases, and 6 bases had no gene match. The CDR3 is made up of 14 amino acids. Germline CDR1 reads MNHEY; CDR2 reads SVGAGI. CDR3 in DNA: TGTGCCAGCAGGGTACAGGGGCCCAACACTGAAGCTTTCTTT. It is translated as CASRVQGPNTEAFF.